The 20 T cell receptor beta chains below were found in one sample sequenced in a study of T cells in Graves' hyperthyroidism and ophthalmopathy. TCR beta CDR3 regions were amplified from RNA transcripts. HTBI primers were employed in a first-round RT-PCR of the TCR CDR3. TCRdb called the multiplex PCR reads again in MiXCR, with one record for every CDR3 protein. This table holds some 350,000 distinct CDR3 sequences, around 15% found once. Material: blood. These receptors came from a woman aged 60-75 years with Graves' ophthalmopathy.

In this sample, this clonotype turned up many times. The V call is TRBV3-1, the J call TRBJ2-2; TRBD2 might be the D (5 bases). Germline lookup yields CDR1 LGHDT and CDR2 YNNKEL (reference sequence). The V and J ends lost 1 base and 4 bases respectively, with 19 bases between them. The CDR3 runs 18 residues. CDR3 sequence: CASSQGFVSGRGTGELFF. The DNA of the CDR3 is TGTGCCAGCAGCCAAGGGTTTGTAAGTGGGAGAGGCACCGGGGAGCTGTTTTTT.

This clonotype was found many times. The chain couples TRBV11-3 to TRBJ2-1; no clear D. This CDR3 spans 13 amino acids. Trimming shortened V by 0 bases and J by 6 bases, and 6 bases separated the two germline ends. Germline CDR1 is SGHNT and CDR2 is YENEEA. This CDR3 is CASSLDLANEQFF. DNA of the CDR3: TGTGCCAGCAGCTTAGATTTGGCCAATGAGCAGTTCTTC.

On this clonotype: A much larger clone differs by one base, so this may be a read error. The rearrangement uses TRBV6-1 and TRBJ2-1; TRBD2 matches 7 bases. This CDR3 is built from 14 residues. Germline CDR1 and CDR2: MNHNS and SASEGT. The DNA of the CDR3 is TGTGCCAGCAGTCCAAGACTAGCCTACAATGAGCAGTCCTTC. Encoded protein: CASSPRLAYNEQSF.

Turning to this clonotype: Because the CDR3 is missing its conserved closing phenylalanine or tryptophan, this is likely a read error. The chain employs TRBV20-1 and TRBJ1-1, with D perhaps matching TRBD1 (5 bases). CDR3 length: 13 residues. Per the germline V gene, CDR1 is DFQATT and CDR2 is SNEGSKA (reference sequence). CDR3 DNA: TGTAGTTTCAGTGGGGGTAGCTACACTGAAGCTTTCCTT. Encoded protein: CSFSGGSYTEAFL.

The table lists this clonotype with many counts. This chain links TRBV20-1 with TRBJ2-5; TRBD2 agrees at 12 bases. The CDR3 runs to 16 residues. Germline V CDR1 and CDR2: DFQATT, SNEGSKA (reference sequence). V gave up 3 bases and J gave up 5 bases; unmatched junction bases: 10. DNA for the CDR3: TGCAGTGCTAGCTCTAGCGGGAGGGCCTCCCGGGAGACCCAGTACTTC. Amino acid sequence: CSASSSGRASRETQYF.

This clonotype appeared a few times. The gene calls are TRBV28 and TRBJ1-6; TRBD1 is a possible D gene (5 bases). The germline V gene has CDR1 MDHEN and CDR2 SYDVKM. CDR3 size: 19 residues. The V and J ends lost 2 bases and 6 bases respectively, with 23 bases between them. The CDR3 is CASSLRGVLLVDSNSPLHF. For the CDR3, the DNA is TGTGCCAGCAGTTTACGGGGGGTATTACTTGTGGATAGTAATTCACCCCTCCACTTT.

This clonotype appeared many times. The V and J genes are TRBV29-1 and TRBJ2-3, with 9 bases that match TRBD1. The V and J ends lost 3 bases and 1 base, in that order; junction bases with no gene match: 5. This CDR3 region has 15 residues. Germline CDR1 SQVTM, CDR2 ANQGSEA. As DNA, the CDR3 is TGCAGCGTTGAGGCCCGGGACAGGGGCACAGATACGCAGTATTTT. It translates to CSVEARDRGTDTQYF.

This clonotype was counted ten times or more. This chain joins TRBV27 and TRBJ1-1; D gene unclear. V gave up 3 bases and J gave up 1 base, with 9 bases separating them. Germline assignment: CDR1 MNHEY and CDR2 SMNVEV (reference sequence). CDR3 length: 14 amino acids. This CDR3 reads CASSFLSGNTEAFF. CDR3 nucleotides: TGTGCCAGCAGTTTTCTCTCGGGGAACACTGAAGCTTTCTTT.

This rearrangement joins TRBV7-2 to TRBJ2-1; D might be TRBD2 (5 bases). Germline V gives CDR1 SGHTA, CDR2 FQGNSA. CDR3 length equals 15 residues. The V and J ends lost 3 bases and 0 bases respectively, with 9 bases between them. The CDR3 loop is CASSFGGPSYNEQFF. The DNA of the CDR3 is TGTGCCAGCAGCTTCGGCGGGCCCTCCTACAATGAGCAGTTCTTC.

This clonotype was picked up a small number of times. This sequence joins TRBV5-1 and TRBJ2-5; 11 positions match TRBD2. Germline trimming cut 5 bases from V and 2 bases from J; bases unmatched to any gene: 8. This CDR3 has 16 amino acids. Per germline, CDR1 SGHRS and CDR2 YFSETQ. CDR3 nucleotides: TGCGCCAGCAGTTCCCACGGGACTAGCGGTCAAGAGACCCAGTACTTC. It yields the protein CASSSHGTSGQETQYF.

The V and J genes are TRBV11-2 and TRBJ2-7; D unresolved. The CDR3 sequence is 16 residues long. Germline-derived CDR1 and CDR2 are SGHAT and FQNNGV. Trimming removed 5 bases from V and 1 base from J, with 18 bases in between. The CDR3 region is CASSPIGRTQSYEQYF. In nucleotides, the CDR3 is TGTGCCAGCAGCCCGATCGGCCGCACCCAATCCTACGAGCAGTACTTC.

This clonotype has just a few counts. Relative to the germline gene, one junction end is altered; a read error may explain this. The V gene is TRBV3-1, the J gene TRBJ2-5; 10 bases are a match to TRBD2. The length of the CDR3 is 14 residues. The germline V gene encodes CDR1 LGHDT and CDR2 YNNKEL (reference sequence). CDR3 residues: CASSQASLAGYLNF. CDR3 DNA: TGTGCCAGCAGCCAAGCCTCACTAGCGGGATACCTCAACTTC.

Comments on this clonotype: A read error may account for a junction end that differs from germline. CDR3 sequence: CASDLGTSGRAHTGELFF. In nucleotides, the CDR3 is TGTGCTAGTGATTTGGGGACTAGCGGGAGGGCCCACACCGGGGAGCTGTTTTTT. This chain joins TRBV12-5 and TRBJ2-2, with TRBD2 identical over 16 bases. CDR1 is LGHNT, CDR2 FRNRAP, per germline. The CDR3 totals 18 residues. Using reference TRBV12-5 and TRBJ2-2 for the parts outside the CDR3, the full variable domain is DARVTQTPRHKVTEMGQEVTMRCQPILGHNTVFWYRQTMMQGLELLAYFRNRAPLDDSGMPKDRFSAEMPDATLATLKIQPSEPRDSAVYFCASDLGTSGRAHTGELFFGEGSRLTVL.

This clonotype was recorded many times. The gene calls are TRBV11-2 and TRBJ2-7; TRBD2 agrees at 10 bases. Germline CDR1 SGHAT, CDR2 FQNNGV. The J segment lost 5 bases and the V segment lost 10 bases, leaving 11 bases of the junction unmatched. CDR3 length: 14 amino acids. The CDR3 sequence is CAIGPLAGDHEQYF. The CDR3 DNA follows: TGTGCCATCGGGCCTCTAGCGGGAGACCACGAGCAGTACTTC.

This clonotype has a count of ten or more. The DNA for the CDR3 is TGTGCCTGGGGGACTAGCGGCCTTAGCACAGATACGCAGTATTTT. Amino acids: CAWGTSGLSTDTQYF. This chain links TRBV30 with TRBJ2-3, with 11 bases that match TRBD2. Trimming removed 5 bases from V and 0 bases from J; junction bases left unmatched: 4. CDR1 and CDR2 (germline): GTSNPN, SVGIG (reference sequence). The CDR3 is 15 amino acids.

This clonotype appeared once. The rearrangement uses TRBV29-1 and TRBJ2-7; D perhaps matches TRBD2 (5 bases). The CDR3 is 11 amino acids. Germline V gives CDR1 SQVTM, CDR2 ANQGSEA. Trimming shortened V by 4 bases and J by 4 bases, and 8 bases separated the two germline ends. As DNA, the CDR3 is TGCAGCGTTGCACTAGAGTACGAGCAGTACTTC. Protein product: CSVALEYEQYF.

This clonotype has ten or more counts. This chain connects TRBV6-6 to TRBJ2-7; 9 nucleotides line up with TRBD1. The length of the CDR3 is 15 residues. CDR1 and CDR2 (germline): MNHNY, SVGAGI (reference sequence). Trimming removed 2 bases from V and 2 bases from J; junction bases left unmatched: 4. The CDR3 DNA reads TGTGCCAGCAGTTACCAGGGGACAGGGACCTACGAGCAGTACTTC. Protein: CASSYQGTGTYEQYF.

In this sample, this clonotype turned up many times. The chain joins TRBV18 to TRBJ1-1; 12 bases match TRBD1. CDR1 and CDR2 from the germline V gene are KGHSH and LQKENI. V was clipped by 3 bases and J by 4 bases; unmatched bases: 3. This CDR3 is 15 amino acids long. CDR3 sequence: CASSPGTGGGTEAFF. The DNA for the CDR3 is TGTGCCAGCTCACCGGGGACAGGGGGCGGCACTGAAGCTTTCTTT.

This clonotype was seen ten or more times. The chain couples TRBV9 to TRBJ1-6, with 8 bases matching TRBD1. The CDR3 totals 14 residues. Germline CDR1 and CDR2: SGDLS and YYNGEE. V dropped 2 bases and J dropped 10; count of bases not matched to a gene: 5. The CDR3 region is CASSVDRDLSPLHF. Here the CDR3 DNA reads TGTGCCAGCAGCGTGGACAGGGACCTCTCACCCCTCCACTTT.

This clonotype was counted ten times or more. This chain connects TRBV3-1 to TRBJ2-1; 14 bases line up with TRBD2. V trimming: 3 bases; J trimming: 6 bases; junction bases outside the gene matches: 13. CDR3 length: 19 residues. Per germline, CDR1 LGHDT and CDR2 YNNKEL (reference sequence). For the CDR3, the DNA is TGTGCCAGCAGCCACACCCCCGGGACTAGCGGGAGCTTGAGCAATGAGCAGTTCTTC. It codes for CASSHTPGTSGSLSNEQFF.